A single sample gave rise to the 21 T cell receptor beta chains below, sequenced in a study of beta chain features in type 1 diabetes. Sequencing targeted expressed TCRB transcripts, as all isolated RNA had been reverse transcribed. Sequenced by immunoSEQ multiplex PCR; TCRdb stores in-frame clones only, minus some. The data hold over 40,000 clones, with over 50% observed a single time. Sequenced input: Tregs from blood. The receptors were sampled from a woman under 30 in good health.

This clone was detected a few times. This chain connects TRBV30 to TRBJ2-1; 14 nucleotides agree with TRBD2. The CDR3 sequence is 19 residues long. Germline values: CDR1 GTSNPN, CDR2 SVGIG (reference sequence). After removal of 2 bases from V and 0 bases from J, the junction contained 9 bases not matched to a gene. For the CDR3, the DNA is TGTGCCTGGAGTAGAGGACTAGCGGGAGGTCGAAGCTCCTACAATGAGCAGTTCTTC. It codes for CAWSRGLAGGRSSYNEQFF.

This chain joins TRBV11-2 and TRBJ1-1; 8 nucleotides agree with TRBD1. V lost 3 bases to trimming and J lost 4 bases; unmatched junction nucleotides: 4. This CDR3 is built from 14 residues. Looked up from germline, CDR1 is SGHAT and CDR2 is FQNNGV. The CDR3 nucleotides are TGTGCCAGCAGCTTTACAGGGGGATCCACTGAAGCTTTCTTT. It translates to CASSFTGGSTEAFF.

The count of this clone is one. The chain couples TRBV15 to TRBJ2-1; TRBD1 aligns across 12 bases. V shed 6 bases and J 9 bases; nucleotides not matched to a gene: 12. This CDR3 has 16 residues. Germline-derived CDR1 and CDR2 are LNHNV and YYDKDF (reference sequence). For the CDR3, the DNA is TGTGCCACCAGTTACGGAATCGGGACAGGGGGCGTTGAGCAGTTCTTC. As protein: CATSYGIGTGGVEQFF.

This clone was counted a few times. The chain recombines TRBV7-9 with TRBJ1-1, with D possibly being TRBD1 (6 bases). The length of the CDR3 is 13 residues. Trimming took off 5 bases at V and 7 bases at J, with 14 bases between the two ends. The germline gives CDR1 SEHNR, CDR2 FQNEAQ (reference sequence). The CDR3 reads CASSLTGRGEAFF. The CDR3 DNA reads TGTGCCAGCAGCCTGACAGGAAGAGGTGAAGCTTTCTTT.

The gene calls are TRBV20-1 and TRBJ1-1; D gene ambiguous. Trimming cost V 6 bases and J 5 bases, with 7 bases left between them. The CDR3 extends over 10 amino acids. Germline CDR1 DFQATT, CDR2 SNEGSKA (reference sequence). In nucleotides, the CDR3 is TGCAGTGCCAGCAGGACTGAAGCTTTCTTT. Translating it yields CSASRTEAFF.

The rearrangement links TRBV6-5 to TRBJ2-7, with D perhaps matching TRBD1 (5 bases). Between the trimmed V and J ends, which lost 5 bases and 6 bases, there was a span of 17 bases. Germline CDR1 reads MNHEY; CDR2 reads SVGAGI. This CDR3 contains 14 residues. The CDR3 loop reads CASSPRQSLLEQYF. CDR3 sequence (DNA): TGTGCCAGCAGTCCGAGACAGTCTCTCCTCGAGCAGTACTTC.

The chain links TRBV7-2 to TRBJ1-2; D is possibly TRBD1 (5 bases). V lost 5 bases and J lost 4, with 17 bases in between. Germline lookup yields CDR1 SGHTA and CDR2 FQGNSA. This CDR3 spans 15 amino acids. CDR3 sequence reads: CASSPHPDSSYGYTF. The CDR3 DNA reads TGTGCCAGCAGCCCACACCCAGACAGTTCCTATGGCTACACCTTC.

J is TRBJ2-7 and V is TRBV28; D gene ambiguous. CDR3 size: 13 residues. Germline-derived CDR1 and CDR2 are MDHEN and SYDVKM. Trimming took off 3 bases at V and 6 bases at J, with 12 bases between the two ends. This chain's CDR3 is CASSLSRPIEQYF. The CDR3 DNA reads TGTGCCAGCAGTTTGAGCAGGCCCATCGAGCAGTACTTC.

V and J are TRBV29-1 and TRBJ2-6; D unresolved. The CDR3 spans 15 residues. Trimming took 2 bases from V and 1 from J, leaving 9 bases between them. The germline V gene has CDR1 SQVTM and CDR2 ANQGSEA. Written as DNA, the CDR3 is TGCAGCGTTGAAACGCCCAGATCTGGGGCCAACGTCCTGACTTTC. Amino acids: CSVETPRSGANVLTF.

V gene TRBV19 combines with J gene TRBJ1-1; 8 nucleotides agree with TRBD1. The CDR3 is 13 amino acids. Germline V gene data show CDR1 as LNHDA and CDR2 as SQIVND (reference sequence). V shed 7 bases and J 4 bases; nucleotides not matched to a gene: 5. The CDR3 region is CASKDREPTEAFF. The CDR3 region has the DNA TGTGCCAGTAAGGACAGGGAACCCACTGAAGCTTTCTTT. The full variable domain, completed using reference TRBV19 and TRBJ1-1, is DGGITQSPKYLFRKEGQNVTLSCEQNLNHDAMYWYRQDPGQGLRLIYYSQIVNDFQKGDIAEGYSVSREKKESFPLTVTSAQKNPTAFYLCASKDREPTEAFFGQGTRLTVV.

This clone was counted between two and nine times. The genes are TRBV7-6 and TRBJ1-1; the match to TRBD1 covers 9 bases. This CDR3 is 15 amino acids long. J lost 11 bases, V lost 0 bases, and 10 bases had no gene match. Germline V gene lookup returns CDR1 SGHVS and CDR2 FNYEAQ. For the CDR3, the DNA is TGTGCCAGCAGCTTAGCGGTGGGACAGGGAGCTGGTGCTTTCTTT. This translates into CASSLAVGQGAGAFF.

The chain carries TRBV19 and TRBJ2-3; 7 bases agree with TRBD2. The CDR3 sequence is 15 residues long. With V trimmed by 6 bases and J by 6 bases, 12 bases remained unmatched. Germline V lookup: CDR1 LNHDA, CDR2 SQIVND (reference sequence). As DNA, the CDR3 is TGTGCCAGTAGAAGGACTAGACCCTTTGCGGATACGCAGTATTTT. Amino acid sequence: CASRRTRPFADTQYF.

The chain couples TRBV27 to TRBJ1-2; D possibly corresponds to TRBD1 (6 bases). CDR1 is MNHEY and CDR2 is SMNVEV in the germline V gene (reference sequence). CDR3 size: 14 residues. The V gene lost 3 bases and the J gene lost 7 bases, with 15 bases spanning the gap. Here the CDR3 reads CASSFAGQRGGYTF. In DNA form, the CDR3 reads TGTGCCAGCAGTTTCGCCGGACAGCGCGGTGGCTACACCTTC.

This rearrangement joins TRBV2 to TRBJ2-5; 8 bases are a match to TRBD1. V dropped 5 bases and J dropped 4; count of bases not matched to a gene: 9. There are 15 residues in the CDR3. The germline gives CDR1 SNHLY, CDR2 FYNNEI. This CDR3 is CASSPQGARGETQYF. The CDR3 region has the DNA TGTGCCAGCAGTCCCCAGGGGGCCCGGGGAGAGACCCAGTACTTC.

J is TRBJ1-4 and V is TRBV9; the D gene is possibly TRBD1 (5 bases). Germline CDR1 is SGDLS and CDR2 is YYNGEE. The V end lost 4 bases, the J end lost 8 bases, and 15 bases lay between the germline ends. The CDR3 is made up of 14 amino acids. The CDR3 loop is CASSPQGIREKLFF. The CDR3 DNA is TGTGCCAGCAGCCCCCAGGGTATCAGGGAAAAACTGTTTTTT.

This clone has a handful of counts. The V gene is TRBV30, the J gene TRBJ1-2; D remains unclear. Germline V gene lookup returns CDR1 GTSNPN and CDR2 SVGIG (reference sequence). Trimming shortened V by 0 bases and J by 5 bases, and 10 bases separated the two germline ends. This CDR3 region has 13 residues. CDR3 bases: TGTGCCTGGAGTGTATTGGCTTTGTATGGCTACACCTTC. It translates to CAWSVLALYGYTF.

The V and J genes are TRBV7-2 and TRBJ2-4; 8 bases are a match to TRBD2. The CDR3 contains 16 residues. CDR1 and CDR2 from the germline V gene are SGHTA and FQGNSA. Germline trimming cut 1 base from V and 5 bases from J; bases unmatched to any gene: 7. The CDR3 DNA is TGTGCCAGCAGCTTAGTAACTAGCGGAAACCAAAACATTCAGTACTTC. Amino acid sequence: CASSLVTSGNQNIQYF. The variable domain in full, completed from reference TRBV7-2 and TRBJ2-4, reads GAGVSQSPSNKVTEKGKDVELRCDPISGHTALYWYRQSLGQGLEFLIYFQGNSAPDKSGLPSDRFSAERTGGSVSTLTIQRTQQEDSAVYLCASSLVTSGNQNIQYFGAGTRLSVL.

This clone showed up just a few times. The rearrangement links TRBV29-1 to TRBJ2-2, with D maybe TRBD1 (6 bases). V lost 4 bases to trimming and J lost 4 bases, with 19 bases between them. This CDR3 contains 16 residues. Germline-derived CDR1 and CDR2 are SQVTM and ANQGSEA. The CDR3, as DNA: TGCAGCGTTGGCTTGGAAGGGGGTTTCGTCACCGGGGAGCTGTTTTTT. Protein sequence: CSVGLEGGFVTGELFF.

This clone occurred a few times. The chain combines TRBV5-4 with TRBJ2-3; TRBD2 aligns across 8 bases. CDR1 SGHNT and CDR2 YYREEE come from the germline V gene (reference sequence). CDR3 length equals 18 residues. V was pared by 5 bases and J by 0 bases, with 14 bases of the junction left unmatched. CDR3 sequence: CASSPGYQLAASTDTQYF. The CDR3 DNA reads TGTGCCAGCAGTCCAGGATATCAACTAGCGGCTAGCACAGATACGCAGTATTTT.

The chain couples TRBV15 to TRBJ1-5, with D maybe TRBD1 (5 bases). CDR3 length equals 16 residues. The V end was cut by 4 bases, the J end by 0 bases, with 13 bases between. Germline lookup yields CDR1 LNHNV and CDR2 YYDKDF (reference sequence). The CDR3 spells CATSKRTGFSNQPQHF. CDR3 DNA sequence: TGTGCCACCAGCAAACGAACAGGTTTTAGCAATCAGCCCCAGCATTTT.

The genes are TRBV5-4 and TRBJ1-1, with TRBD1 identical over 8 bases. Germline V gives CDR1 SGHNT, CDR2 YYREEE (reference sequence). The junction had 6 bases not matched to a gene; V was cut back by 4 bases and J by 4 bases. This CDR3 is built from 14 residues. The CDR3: CASSAFTGGTEAFF. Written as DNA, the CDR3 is TGTGCCAGCAGCGCGTTCACAGGGGGCACTGAAGCTTTCTTT.